This T cell receptor (beta chain) appears in the sequencing data of a study of control samples from healthy donors and cancer patients. The CDR3 loop spans 16 amino acids. CDR1 is LNHDA and CDR2 is SQIVND in the germline V gene (reference sequence). Between the trimmed V and J ends, which lost 1 base and 3 bases, there was a span of 13 bases. The method was immunoSEQ multiplex PCR; TCRdb's version includes in-frame clones alone and lacks a portion of them. Of around 110,000 clones in the sample, 75% to 90% are singletons; the top ten hold about 1%. Sequencing used PBMCs. The chain carries TRBV19 and TRBJ1-5; D may be TRBD1 (6 bases). This TCR derives from a woman between 45 and 60 years old with colorectal cancer. CDR3 region: CASSIAGGRVNQPQHF. CDR3 nucleotide sequence: TGTGCCAGTAGTATAGCCGGGGGGCGCGTCAATCAGCCCCAGCATTTT.